The 18 T cell receptor beta chains below all came from one sample that was sequenced in a study of blood T cell repertoires in COVID-19. Clones were read by immunoSEQ multiplex PCR, and TCRdb kept only the in-frame ones, dropping some. The sample contains 150,000 to 200,000 clones, 85% of which appear only once. The source material was peripheral blood. The receptors come from a human donor with acute or convalescent COVID-19. The donor label of this sample is uncertain.

V and J are TRBV18 and TRBJ1-4; a possible D gene is TRBD1 (5 bases). The CDR3 has 15 amino acids. CDR1 and CDR2 from the germline V gene are KGHSH and LQKENI. V lost 5 bases and J lost 4, with 14 bases in between. The CDR3 nucleotides are TGTGCCAGCTCAGGAAGACAGTACAATAATGAAAAACTGTTTTTT. It specifies CASSGRQYNNEKLFF.

A few counts support this clone. V and J are TRBV11-2 and TRBJ2-1, with 9 bases aligning to TRBD2. The CDR3 spans 15 residues. The germline gives CDR1 SGHAT, CDR2 FQNNGV. V lost 5 bases, J lost 4 bases, and 6 bases stayed unmatched. CDR3 sequence (DNA): TGTGCCAGCAGCAAGGAGCGGGGGGCATACAATGAGCAGTTCTTC. Protein product: CASSKERGAYNEQFF.

The rearrangement uses TRBV10-1 and TRBJ1-5, with a possible D match to TRBD1 (5 bases). V was shortened by 6 bases and J by 5 bases, with 23 bases between the two germline ends. Per the germline V gene, CDR1 is WNHNN and CDR2 is SYGVQD (reference sequence). There are 17 residues in the CDR3. The CDR3 here is CASRPNGPSGDHQPQHF. DNA of the CDR3: TGCGCCAGCAGGCCCAACGGACCGTCGGGGGATCATCAGCCCCAGCATTTT.

The chain couples TRBV19 to TRBJ1-1, with D possibly matching TRBD1 (6 bases). This CDR3 is built from 15 residues. The germline V and J ends were trimmed by 6 bases and 1 base, with 15 bases remaining between them. From germline, CDR1 is LNHDA and CDR2 SQIVND (reference sequence). For the CDR3, the DNA is TGTGCCAGTAGACTTCTGACAGGAAAGAACACTGAAGCTTTCTTT. This codes for CASRLLTGKNTEAFF.

The chain has TRBV5-1 and TRBJ2-2, with D tentatively TRBD1 (6 bases). The germline V gene encodes CDR1 SGHRS and CDR2 YFSETQ. Trimming removed 6 bases from V and 6 bases from J, with 21 bases in between. CDR3 length: 16 amino acids. The CDR3 nucleotides read TGCGCCAGCAACTCCGCCGGGACACAAGTACCCGGGGAGCTGTTTTTT. Residues: CASNSAGTQVPGELFF.

CDR3: CASRGTGRYYGYTF. In DNA form, the CDR3 reads TGTGCCAGCCGGGGGACAGGGAGGTACTATGGCTACACCTTC. The chain couples TRBV28 to TRBJ1-2, with 9 positions matching TRBD1. CDR1 is MDHEN, CDR2 SYDVKM, per germline. The CDR3 spans 14 residues. V lost 8 bases to trimming and J lost 3 bases; unmatched junction nucleotides: 7.

The V gene is TRBV27, the J gene TRBJ2-5; D is possibly TRBD1 (5 bases). The CDR3 runs to 13 residues. Germline V CDR1 and CDR2: MNHEY, SMNVEV (reference sequence). V lost 4 bases, J lost 3 bases, and 9 bases lay in between. The CDR3 sequence: CASSYLGEETQYF. The DNA for the CDR3 is TGTGCCAGCAGTTACCTAGGGGAAGAGACCCAGTACTTC.

This clone was counted once. V usage is TRBV6-5 and J usage is TRBJ2-7; the match to TRBD1 covers 8 bases. The J segment lost 3 bases and the V segment lost 7 bases, leaving 5 bases of the junction unmatched. CDR3 length: 13 residues. The germline gives CDR1 MNHEY, CDR2 SVGAGI. DNA of the CDR3: TGTGCCAGCACCCTACAGGGGGGCTACGAGCAGTACTTC. This encodes CASTLQGGYEQYF.

The CDR3 DNA reads as TGTGCCAGCAGCTTACTTAAAGCAGCAGGGAACACTGAAGCTTTCTTT. It codes for CASSLLKAAGNTEAFF. The rearrangement links TRBV7-2 to TRBJ1-1; no reliable D call. The CDR3 loop spans 16 amino acids. V lost 2 bases to trimming and J lost 1 base, with 14 bases between them. Germline-derived CDR1 and CDR2 are SGHTA and FQGNSA.

The chain is built from TRBV7-8 and TRBJ1-6, with D possibly being TRBD1 (5 bases). Germline loops: CDR1 SGHVS, CDR2 FQNEAQ. Trimming took off 8 bases at V and 4 bases at J, with 18 bases between the two ends. The CDR3 runs to 16 residues. DNA of the CDR3: TGTGCCAGCTCAACCTGGGGGGAGGGGTATAATTCACCCCTCCACTTT. Translation gives CASSTWGEGYNSPLHF.

This clone was seen a handful of times. The chain is built from TRBV30 and TRBJ1-3; D call uncertain. Per the germline V gene, CDR1 is GTSNPN and CDR2 is SVGIG (reference sequence). V dropped 7 bases and J dropped 0 bases, with 10 bases sitting between them. This CDR3 region has 13 residues. The DNA of the CDR3 is TGTGCCTCCCTGACACTCTCTGGAAACACCATATATTTT. It is translated as CASLTLSGNTIYF. The full variable domain, rest sourced from reference TRBV30 and TRBJ1-3, is SQTIHQWPATLVQPVGSPLSLECTVEGTSNPNLYWYRQAAGRGLQLLFYSVGIGQISSEVPQNLSASRPQDRQFILSSKKLLLSDSGFYLCASLTLSGNTIYFGEGSWLTVV.

The V and J genes are TRBV27 and TRBJ1-5; D may be TRBD1 (5 bases). Germline assignment: CDR1 MNHEY and CDR2 SMNVEV (reference sequence). Between the trimmed V and J ends, which lost 0 bases and 2 bases, there was a span of 8 bases. This CDR3 is built from 15 residues. The CDR3 here is CASSLSRAGNQPQHF. CDR3 in DNA: TGTGCCAGCAGTTTATCCAGGGCCGGCAATCAGCCCCAGCATTTT.

The chain couples TRBV28 to TRBJ2-7; D is unclear. CDR3 length: 12 amino acids. The V end was cut by 7 bases, the J end by 2 bases, with 9 bases between. The germline V gene has CDR1 MDHEN and CDR2 SYDVKM. The CDR3 loop is CASTLGTYEQYF. The CDR3 DNA is TGTGCCAGCACTCTGGGCACCTACGAGCAGTACTTC.

CDR3 residues: CASSTRTGGLGETQYF. The DNA of the CDR3 is TGCGCCAGCAGCACGCGAACAGGGGGCTTAGGGGAGACCCAGTACTTC. V is TRBV4-1 and J is TRBJ2-5; 9 nucleotides line up with TRBD1. CDR3 length: 16 residues. Germline trimming cut 5 bases from V and 5 bases from J; bases unmatched to any gene: 12. The V gene's germline CDR1 is MGHRA and CDR2 YSYEKL.

This chain links TRBV7-9 with TRBJ2-3, with 7 bases that match TRBD2. Germline CDR1 and CDR2: SEHNR and FQNEAQ (reference sequence). J was trimmed by 3 bases and V by 7 bases; bases with no gene match: 7. The CDR3 is made up of 14 amino acids. CDR3 region: CASNIGGDTDTQYF. The CDR3, as DNA: TGTGCCAGCAATATTGGGGGGGATACAGATACGCAGTATTTT.

This clone was observed once. The chain uses TRBV19 and TRBJ1-2; 8 positions match TRBD1. This CDR3 has 14 amino acids. Germline V gene lookup returns CDR1 LNHDA and CDR2 SQIVND (reference sequence). J lost 7 bases, V lost 5 bases, and 9 bases had no gene match. The CDR3 is CASSVQGAQGGYTF. In DNA, the CDR3 is TGTGCCAGTAGTGTGCAGGGGGCGCAGGGTGGCTACACCTTC.

The chain uses TRBV30 and TRBJ2-1; D remains ambiguous. V gave up 0 bases and J gave up 0 bases, with 6 bases separating them. Germline V CDR1 and CDR2: GTSNPN, SVGIG (reference sequence). The CDR3 spans 14 residues. The CDR3: CAWSVADSYNEQFF. The CDR3 region has the DNA TGTGCCTGGAGTGTGGCAGACTCCTACAATGAGCAGTTCTTC.

This clone has only a few counts. The V call is TRBV10-2, the J call TRBJ1-5, with 7 bases fitting TRBD1. The V segment lost 4 bases and the J segment 5 bases; nucleotides outside the gene matches: 2. The CDR3 sequence is 13 residues long. From germline, CDR1 is WSHSY and CDR2 SAAADI. The CDR3 loop reads CASSGQGYQPQHF. CDR3 nucleotides: TGCGCCAGCAGTGGACAGGGTTATCAGCCCCAGCATTTT.